This T cell receptor beta chain was observed in a study of T cell repertoires in cytomegalovirus infection. At the level of the study: A matching HLA type, together with CMV infection, was signaled by public TCR beta signatures. Points from the study as a whole: Public TCR beta family frequency separated CMV-and-HLA carriers, including in an independent cohort. It was HLA-C-restricted CMV-specific TCR beta clonotypes that dominated the response ex vivo.

CDR1 and CDR2 from the germline V gene are SGHTA and FQGNSA. The CDR3 consists of 14 residues. Trimming shortened V by 5 bases and J by 3 bases, and 14 bases separated the two germline ends. Each CDR3 protein is one row after TCRdb ran MiXCR on the reads. The sample holds 250,000 to 300,000 distinct CDR3 sequences; about a quarter are singletons and the top ten take about 14%. This clonotype has ten or more counts. The antigen is undetermined. This TCR was recovered from a human donor in good health (CMV status not recorded). Some clones in this sample may be carry-over from other donors' samples. Sequencing was carried out using PBMCs. V usage is TRBV7-2 and J usage is TRBJ2-7; D may be TRBD1 or TRBD2 (5 bases each). CDR3 nucleotide sequence: TGTGCCAGCAGCCCATCGGGACGGATCTACGAGCAGTACTTC. Translation gives CASSPSGRIYEQYF.